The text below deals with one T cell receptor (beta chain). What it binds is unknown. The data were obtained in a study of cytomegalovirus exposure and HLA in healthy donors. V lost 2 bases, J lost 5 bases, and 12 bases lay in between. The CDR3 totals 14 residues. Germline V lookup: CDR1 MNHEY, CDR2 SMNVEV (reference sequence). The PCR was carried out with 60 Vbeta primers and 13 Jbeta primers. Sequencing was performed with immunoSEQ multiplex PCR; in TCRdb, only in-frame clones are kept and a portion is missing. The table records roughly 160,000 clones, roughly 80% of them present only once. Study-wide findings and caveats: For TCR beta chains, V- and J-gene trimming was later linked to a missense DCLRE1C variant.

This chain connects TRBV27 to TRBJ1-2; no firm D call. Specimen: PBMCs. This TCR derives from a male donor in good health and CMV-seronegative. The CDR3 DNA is TGTGCCAGCAGTTTAACCGGGATTGGGTATGGCTACACCTTC. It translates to CASSLTGIGYGYTF.